Listed here is a single T cell receptor beta chain. The data are from a study of blood T cell repertoires in COVID-19. Study-level information: Material from acute and convalescent COVID-19 was sourced from the United States, Italy and Spain. Nucleic acid was either cDNA or gDNA, and it came from T cells, B-cell-depleted T cells, or PBMCs.

The length of the CDR3 is 15 residues. Germline CDR1 and CDR2: SNHLY and FYNNEI. Trimming removed 3 bases from V and 2 bases from J, with 10 bases in between. Original processing notes: Nucleated cell number was recorded as an estimate derived from reference gene primer amplification. Clones were read by immunoSEQ multiplex PCR, and TCRdb kept only the in-frame ones, dropping some. V and J calls and clone size are given by that table; D and trimming were obtained from the DNA. This table has about 360,000 clones, 88% appearing once. The sequencing sample was made of PBMCs or T cells enriched from blood (not recorded which). The clonotype comes from a woman aged 40 to 55 with acute COVID-19. This chain uses TRBV2 with TRBJ2-2, with D possibly being TRBD1 (5 bases). CDR3 sequence: CASSDQGRNTGELFF. CDR3 bases: TGTGCCAGCAGTGATCAGGGCAGAAACACCGGGGAGCTGTTTTTT. Full variable domain (remainder filled in from reference TRBV2 and TRBJ2-2): EPEVTQTPSHQVTQMGQEVILRCVPISNHLYFYWYRQILGQKVEFLVSFYNNEISEKSEIFDDQFSVERPDGSNFTLKIRSTKLEDSAMYFCASSDQGRNTGELFFGEGSRLTVL.